The rows below give T cell receptor beta chains drawn from one sample of a study of Ad26.COV2.S vaccination and SARS-CoV-2 variants. Some clones are missing from TCRdb's copy, which holds only in-frame ones; the method was immunoSEQ multiplex PCR. The sample includes about 370,000 clones, 89% of them seen just once. The sample here was peripheral blood, taken in a trial of Ad26.COV2.S vaccine versus placebo. These receptors originate from a person between 18 and 65 years old who received the Ad26.COV2.S COVID-19 vaccine or a placebo. Both conserved end residues are part of each CDR3. A D gene is named only where the DNA matches it firmly. Rows may omit the clone size; those that give it use once, few, many or a size class.

D,J,size,V,DNA,CDR3
TRBD1,TRBJ2-7,.,TRBV7-6,TGTGCCAGCAGCTTGAACCGGGACAGCTCCTACGAGCAGTACTTC,CASSLNRDSSYEQYF
.,TRBJ2-1,once,TRBV21-1,TGTGCCAGCAGCAAACCCCTTCTAGCGGATACATACAATGAGCAGTTCTTC,CASSKPLLADTYNEQFF
.,TRBJ2-3,.,TRBV5-1,TGCGCCAGCAGCGTGAGCACAGATACGCAGTATTTT,CASSVSTDTQYF
.,TRBJ2-5,.,TRBV6-5,TGTGCCAGCAGCCACACAGGGAATGGGGAAGAGACCCAGTACTTC,CASSHTGNGEETQYF
.,TRBJ1-3,once,TRBV5-6,TGTGCCAGCAGCCAAACCCAAGGGGCCTCTGGAAACACCATATATTTT,CASSQTQGASGNTIYF
TRBD1,TRBJ2-7,.,TRBV6-5,TGTGCCAGCAGTCCACGACAGGGTCCCTCCTACGAGCAGTACTTC,CASSPRQGPSYEQYF
TRBD1,TRBJ2-7,.,TRBV5-6,TGTGCCAGCAGGAAGGGACAGGAGGACGAGCAGTACTTC,CASRKGQEDEQYF
TRBD2,TRBJ2-3,.,TRBV4-2,TGTGCCAGCAGCCAAGATCGATGGCCAGCGGGAGGGACAGATACGCAGTATTTT,CASSQDRWPAGGTDTQYF
TRBD2,TRBJ2-1,.,TRBV28,TGTGCCAGCAGTGATAGCGGGAGATGGGCTGGGAATGAGCAGTTCTTC,CASSDSGRWAGNEQFF
.,TRBJ2-1,.,TRBV9,TGTGCCAGCAGCGGGGGTACATTCCGGGCCGACAATGAGCAGTTCTTC,CASSGGTFRADNEQFF
.,TRBJ2-2,.,TRBV4-1,TGCGCCAGCAGCCAAGATTTTAGCGGGGAGCTGTTTTTT,CASSQDFSGELFF
TRBD1,TRBJ2-7,.,TRBV25-1,TGTGCCAGCAGTGCTACCGGGACAGGAGCCTACGAGCAGTACTTC,CASSATGTGAYEQYF
.,TRBJ2-7,few,TRBV18,TGTGCCAGCTCACCGTCCAGGGTGAGCTCCTACGAGCAGTACTTC,CASSPSRVSSYEQYF
TRBD2,TRBJ2-7,.,TRBV28,TGTGCCAGCAGGGGGAGAAGCGGGATTACGGGGTACTTC,CASRGRSGITGYF
.,TRBJ2-1,once,TRBV6-1,TGTGCCAGCAGTGAAGGAAACCCAAGCTCCTACAATGAGCAGTTCTTC,CASSEGNPSSYNEQFF
TRBD1,TRBJ2-7,.,TRBV9,TGTGCCAGCAGCACCCGACAGGGGGGGGAATACGAGCAGTACTTC,CASSTRQGGEYEQYF
TRBD2,TRBJ2-1,once,TRBV7-6,TGTGCCAGCAGCCTCCTAGCGGGAGGGTTAAATGAGCAGTTCTTC,CASSLLAGGLNEQFF
.,TRBJ2-5,.,TRBV30,TGTGCCTGGAGTGGGACCTCGGCTTGGGAGACCCAGTACTTC,CAWSGTSAWETQYF
TRBD1,TRBJ1-1,.,TRBV24-1,TGTGCCACCAGTGGTCAACCGGGACAGGGTGGCACTGAAGCTTTCTTT,CATSGQPGQGGTEAFF
.,TRBJ2-5,.,TRBV5-4,TGTGCCAGCAGCTTCGGACAGTCCCAAGAGACCCAGTACTTC,CASSFGQSQETQYF
TRBD1,TRBJ1-5,.,TRBV19,TGTGCCAGTAGTATAGAGCTTGGGACAGGGGGCGGCAATCAGCCCCAGCATTTT,CASSIELGTGGGNQPQHF
TRBD1,TRBJ2-1,.,TRBV3-1/TRBV3-2,TGTGCCAGCAGCCAAGAAGGGGGCGGTGAGCAGTTCTTC,CASSQEGGGEQFF
TRBD1,TRBJ1-2,.,TRBV19,TGTGCCAGTAGTCAGACAGGGGTGAACTATGGCTACACCTTC,CASSQTGVNYGYTF
.,TRBJ1-1,once,TRBV11-2,TGTGCCAGCAGCTTACAAGGGAACACTGAAGCTTTCTTT,CASSLQGNTEAFF
TRBD2,TRBJ2-1,.,TRBV4-1,TGCGCCAGCAGCCAAGAGGCTAGCGGGAGATACAATGAGCAGTTCTTC,CASSQEASGRYNEQFF
TRBD2,TRBJ2-1,.,TRBV9,TGTGCCAGCAGCGTAACGGGAGGGTCCTACAATGAGCAGTTCTTC,CASSVTGGSYNEQFF
.,TRBJ1-1,.,TRBV6-5,TGTGCCAGCAGATCTCCACAGGGCACTGAAGCTTTCTTT,CASRSPQGTEAFF
TRBD2,TRBJ2-1,.,TRBV6-2/TRBV6-3,TGTGCCAGCATCCCGGGACTAGCGGGAGTCAATGAGCAGTTCTTC,CASIPGLAGVNEQFF
.,TRBJ2-7,.,TRBV2,TGTGCCAGCACTACGGACAGCGCTTACTCCTACGAGCAGTACTTC,CASTTDSAYSYEQYF
TRBD1,TRBJ1-5,.,TRBV19,TGTGCCAGCCTGACAGGGAACAATCAGCCCCAGCATTTT,CASLTGNNQPQHF
.,TRBJ2-7,.,TRBV5-6,TGTGCCAGCAGCTTCGGTGTCTACGAGCAGTACTTC,CASSFGVYEQYF
.,TRBJ2-2,.,TRBV5-6,TGTGCCAGCAGCTCTAACACCGGGGAGCTGTTTTTT,CASSSNTGELFF
.,TRBJ2-7,.,TRBV3-1/TRBV3-2,TGTGCCAGCAGCCAAGGTCTTGGCGAGCAGTACTTC,CASSQGLGEQYF
TRBD1,TRBJ1-2,.,TRBV11-3,TGTGCCAGCAGCTTAGATCGGGGGACAGTCTATGGCTACACCTTC,CASSLDRGTVYGYTF
.,TRBJ1-2,once,TRBV3-1/TRBV3-2,TGTGCCAGCAGCCAGGCCAGAGGGATAGGCTACACCTTC,CASSQARGIGYTF
.,TRBJ2-1,few,TRBV4-2,TGTGCCAGCAGCCAAGAGGGTCCGGGCGCGGCTAGAAATGAGCAGTTCTTC,CASSQEGPGAARNEQFF
TRBD1,TRBJ1-1,.,TRBV18,TGTGCCAGCTCACCCCTCCGGGACAGGGGACGGTGGAAGGACACTGAAGCTTTCTTT,CASSPLRDRGRWKDTEAFF
.,TRBJ1-1,.,TRBV5-4,TGTGCCAGCAGTCAGCAGGGGCTTCGGGGTGAAGCTTTCTTT,CASSQQGLRGEAFF
.,TRBJ2-7,.,TRBV11-2,TGTGCCAGCAGCTTAGACGGGCGCCCCTCCTACGAGCAGTACTTC,CASSLDGRPSYEQYF
TRBD2,TRBJ2-7,once,TRBV9,TGTGCCAGCAGCATCTCTGAGCGGGGCTCCTACGAGCAGTACTTC,CASSISERGSYEQYF
.,TRBJ2-4,few,TRBV12-3/TRBV12-4,TGTGCCAGCAGTTTAGCGGGAAACATTCAGTACTTC,CASSLAGNIQYF
.,TRBJ1-4,.,TRBV6-5,TGTGCCAGCAGTAACAGCGGAAAACTGTTTTTT,CASSNSGKLFF
TRBD1,TRBJ1-4,few,TRBV4-2,TGTGCCAGCAGCCAAGTACAGGGGGGAGAAAAACTGTTTTTT,CASSQVQGGEKLFF
.,TRBJ1-1,.,TRBV7-8,TGTGCCAGCAGCTCTCTTTCGGGTCCTAACACTGAAGCTTTCTTT,CASSSLSGPNTEAFF
TRBD1,TRBJ2-7,.,TRBV2,TGTGCCAGCAGCCGACAGGGCGTGAAGTACGAGCAGTACTTC,CASSRQGVKYEQYF
.,TRBJ2-5,.,TRBV15,TGTGCCACCAGCAGAGATGCAAGAGAGACCCAGTACTTC,CATSRDARETQYF